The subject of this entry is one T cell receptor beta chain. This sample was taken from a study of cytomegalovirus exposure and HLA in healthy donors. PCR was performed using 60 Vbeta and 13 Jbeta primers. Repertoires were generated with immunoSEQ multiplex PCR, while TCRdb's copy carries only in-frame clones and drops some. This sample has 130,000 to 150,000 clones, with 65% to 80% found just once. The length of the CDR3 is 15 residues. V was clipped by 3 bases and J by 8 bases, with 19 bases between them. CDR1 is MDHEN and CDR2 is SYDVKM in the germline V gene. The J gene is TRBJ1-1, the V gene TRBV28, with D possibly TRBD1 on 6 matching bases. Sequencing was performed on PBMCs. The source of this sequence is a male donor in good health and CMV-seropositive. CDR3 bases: TGTGCCAGCAGTTTCTCATCCCGGGACAATGGAGAAGCTTTCTTT. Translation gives CASSFSSRDNGEAFF.